The 30 T cell receptor beta chains listed next were all sequenced from one sample in a study of beta chain features in type 1 diabetes. Study-level results: Within each of all four CD4+ subsets, Type 1 diabetes patients had TCRB CDR3s that were moderately but significantly shorter.

The study reverse transcribed the entire isolated RNA, so it sequenced expressed TCRB transcripts. Profiled with immunoSEQ multiplex PCR; TCRdb holds only in-frame clones, not every one. The table records hundreds of thousands of clones, approximately 16% of them present only once. These receptors are not linked to any known antigen. Sequenced: naive CD4+ T cells from blood. These receptor sequences come from a man aged 18 to 30 with type 1 diabetes.

The chain links TRBV9 to TRBJ1-2, with 9 bases matching TRBD1. The CDR3 totals 15 residues. V was pared by 0 bases and J by 7 bases, with 7 bases of the junction left unmatched. Germline values: CDR1 SGDLS, CDR2 YYNGEE. The chain's CDR3 is CASSVAPTGGVGYTF. The CDR3, as DNA: TGTGCCAGCAGCGTAGCCCCAACAGGGGGCGTTGGCTACACCTTC.

The genes are TRBV5-1 and TRBJ1-2, with D perhaps matching TRBD1 (6 bases). From germline, CDR1 is SGHRS and CDR2 YFSETQ. Deletions cut 4 bases from V and 5 bases from J, with 15 bases between. The CDR3 consists of 14 residues. CDR3 in DNA: TGCGCCAGCAGCCGCGAGGGGGAAATATATGGCTACACCTTC. Encoded protein: CASSREGEIYGYTF.

The chain has TRBV6-1 and TRBJ2-7, with 8 nucleotides matching TRBD1. V dropped 6 bases and J dropped 6; count of bases not matched to a gene: 7. The CDR3 has 13 residues. Germline CDR1 is MNHNS and CDR2 is SASEGT. Here the CDR3 reads CASRGTGLFEQYF. The CDR3 region has the DNA TGTGCCAGCAGGGGGACAGGCCTGTTCGAGCAGTACTTC.

A few counts support this clone. V usage is TRBV5-1 and J usage is TRBJ2-7; the D gene is possibly TRBD1 (6 bases). Germline-derived CDR1 and CDR2 are SGHRS and YFSETQ. CDR3 length: 15 amino acids. V gave up 7 bases and J gave up 1 base, with 18 bases separating them. Here the CDR3 DNA reads TGCGCCAGCCAAACGGTCGCAGGGGCTTCCTACGAGCAGTACTTC. As protein: CASQTVAGASYEQYF.

The chain joins TRBV29-1 to TRBJ2-2, with 10 bases identical to TRBD2. V was clipped by 5 bases and J by 7 bases; unmatched bases: 4. The CDR3 is made up of 13 amino acids. Germline V gives CDR1 SQVTM, CDR2 ANQGSEA. CDR3 in amino acids: CSVIQREGGELFF. CDR3 DNA: TGCAGCGTTATTCAGCGGGAGGGCGGGGAGCTGTTTTTT.

The J gene is TRBJ2-1, the V gene TRBV7-9, with D possibly TRBD2 on 6 matching bases. V was shortened by 5 bases and J by 2 bases, with 19 bases between the two germline ends. CDR1 and CDR2 from the germline V gene are SEHNR and FQNEAQ (reference sequence). The length of the CDR3 is 17 residues. CDR3 nucleotides: TGTGCCAGCAGCCCCCGGGGTAGCGGAGGTACCTACAATGAGCAGTTCTTC. Translating it yields CASSPRGSGGTYNEQFF.

The chain carries TRBV6-5 and TRBJ1-1; 7 bases align to TRBD1. Germline V gene data show CDR1 as MNHEY and CDR2 as SVGAGI. The CDR3 is 14 amino acids. V lost 6 bases to trimming and J lost 6 bases; unmatched junction nucleotides: 10. CDR3: CASSPQGFPSEAFF. DNA of the CDR3: TGTGCCAGCAGCCCACAGGGGTTCCCGTCTGAAGCTTTCTTT.

This chain joins TRBV7-9 and TRBJ2-7, with 11 bases fitting TRBD1. The CDR3 runs 14 residues. CDR1 is SEHNR and CDR2 is FQNEAQ in the germline V gene (reference sequence). Losses at the gene ends were 5 bases for V and 3 bases for J; bases not matched to a gene: 3. CDR3 region: CASSRDRGDYEQYF. CDR3 DNA sequence: TGTGCCAGCAGCCGGGACAGGGGGGACTACGAGCAGTACTTC.

The chain has TRBV30 and TRBJ2-7, with TRBD2 identical over 7 bases. The CDR3 runs to 13 residues. Germline trimming cut 3 bases from V and 0 bases from J; bases unmatched to any gene: 2. Germline V lookup: CDR1 GTSNPN, CDR2 SVGIG (reference sequence). The CDR3 here is CAWSGGTSYEQYF. The CDR3, as DNA: TGTGCCTGGAGCGGGGGGACCTCCTACGAGCAGTACTTC.

The chain employs TRBV7-9 and TRBJ1-2, with D perhaps TRBD1 (6 bases). Germline CDR1 SEHNR, CDR2 FQNEAQ (reference sequence). The CDR3 consists of 13 residues. V shed 1 base and J shed 8 bases, with 11 bases lying between them. The CDR3 DNA is TGTGCCAGCAGCTTAGGCAACAGGGACGGCTACACCTTC. It specifies CASSLGNRDGYTF.

The chain has TRBV29-1 and TRBJ1-3, with 8 bases fitting TRBD1. This CDR3 is 14 amino acids long. V lost 6 bases, J lost 6 bases, and 10 bases stayed unmatched. Germline-derived CDR1 and CDR2 are SQVTM and ANQGSEA. In DNA form, the CDR3 reads TGCAGCGTAATCCCGGACAGGGTGGAAAACACCATATATTTT. Its protein product is CSVIPDRVENTIYF. The full variable domain, rest sourced from reference TRBV29-1 and TRBJ1-3, is SAVISQKPSRDICQRGTSLTIQCQVDSQVTMMFWYRQQPGQSLTLIATANQGSEATYESGFVIDKFPISRPNLTFSTLTVSNMSPEDSSIYLCSVIPDRVENTIYFGEGSWLTVV.

DNA for the CDR3: TGTGCCAGCAGCTTGAACCTAGCGGCAAGCACAGATACGCAGTATTTT. Its protein product is CASSLNLAASTDTQYF. The chain combines TRBV5-4 with TRBJ2-3, with TRBD2 matching over 7 bases. With 1 base clipped from V and 0 bases from J, the junction kept 5 bases outside the gene matches. Germline CDR1 is SGHNT and CDR2 is YYREEE (reference sequence). The length of the CDR3 is 16 residues.

This clone has just a few counts. V gene TRBV7-2 combines with J gene TRBJ2-5; 7 positions agree with TRBD2. V shed 3 bases and J 11 bases; nucleotides not matched to a gene: 21. Germline V gene lookup returns CDR1 SGHTA and CDR2 FQGNSA. The CDR3 length is 17 residues. The CDR3 sequence is CASSLLRFGAGAGNQYF. The CDR3 bases are TGTGCCAGCAGCTTGTTACGATTCGGGGCGGGAGCGGGTAATCAGTACTTC.

This clone was seen only a few times. The genes are TRBV19 and TRBJ2-2, with 10 bases matching TRBD1. This CDR3 contains 16 residues. V lost 4 bases to trimming and J lost 3 bases; unmatched junction nucleotides: 5. Germline V gene data show CDR1 as LNHDA and CDR2 as SQIVND (reference sequence). The CDR3 coding sequence is TGTGCCAGTAGTAGACGACAGGGGGCCGACACCGGGGAGCTGTTTTTT. As protein: CASSRRQGADTGELFF.

The V gene is TRBV7-2, the J gene TRBJ2-4, with D perhaps TRBD1 (6 bases). The CDR3 sequence is 19 residues long. Trimming shortened V by 0 bases and J by 0 bases, and 18 bases separated the two germline ends. From germline, CDR1 is SGHTA and CDR2 FQGNSA. The CDR3 coding sequence is TGTGCCAGCAGCTTAGCGCTGGGGCAGGGGAGCGAAGCCAAAAACATTCAGTACTTC. It is translated as CASSLALGQGSEAKNIQYF. Together with reference TRBV7-2 and TRBJ2-4, the CDR3 gives the full variable domain: GAGVSQSPSNKVTEKGKDVELRCDPISGHTALYWYRQSLGQGLEFLIYFQGNSAPDKSGLPSDRFSAERTGGSVSTLTIQRTQQEDSAVYLCASSLALGQGSEAKNIQYFGAGTRLSVL.

The chain joins TRBV5-1 to TRBJ2-1, with D perhaps matching TRBD2 (6 bases). Germline CDR1 and CDR2: SGHRS and YFSETQ. The CDR3 totals 14 residues. Trimming took 2 bases from V and 7 from J, leaving 13 bases between them. CDR3 bases: TGCGCCAGCAGCTTCATCGGGAGAGGGAATGAGCAGTTCTTC. Encoded protein: CASSFIGRGNEQFF.

The chain employs TRBV27 and TRBJ1-1; 9 bases are a match to TRBD1. Trimming cost V 7 bases and J 5 bases; bases outside gene matches: 8. The germline V gene has CDR1 MNHEY and CDR2 SMNVEV (reference sequence). The CDR3 length is 14 residues. The CDR3 reads CASNYGQGRTEAFF. The DNA of the CDR3 is TGTGCCAGCAACTACGGACAGGGGCGGACTGAAGCTTTCTTT.

V gene TRBV25-1 combines with J gene TRBJ1-2, with a weak D call TRBD1 (6 bases). From germline, CDR1 is MGHDK and CDR2 SYGVNS. Trimming cost V 4 bases and J 10 bases, with 16 bases left between them. The CDR3 is 13 residues long. The CDR3 spells CASSVSNTGIYTF. DNA for the CDR3: TGTGCCAGCAGTGTCAGTAACACAGGGATCTACACCTTC.

The chain carries TRBV30 and TRBJ2-3, with D unclear. CDR3 size: 12 residues. CDR1 GTSNPN and CDR2 SVGIG come from the germline V gene (reference sequence). Trimming took 3 bases from V and 8 from J, leaving 12 bases between them. The DNA of the CDR3 is TGTGCCTGGAGGTCCCAAGGCGGTACGCAGTATTTT. Its protein is CAWRSQGGTQYF.

This clone was found a few times. The chain employs TRBV5-4 and TRBJ2-3; tentative D call: TRBD2 (7 bases). Germline lookup yields CDR1 SGHNT and CDR2 YYREEE (reference sequence). The germline V and J ends were trimmed by 4 bases and 1 base, with 28 bases remaining between them. The CDR3 spans 20 residues. The CDR3 DNA sequence: TGTGCCAGCAGCGTGGGGGGCGGGAGAACAGGGCTTGGGGGCACAGATACGCAGTATTTT. Amino acid sequence: CASSVGGGRTGLGGTDTQYF.

CDR3 in amino acids: CASGLSRSTGGDTQYF. CDR3 DNA sequence: TGTGCTAGTGGTTTGAGTCGTTCGACGGGTGGGGATACGCAGTATTTT. The chain couples TRBV12-5 to TRBJ2-3; D remains ambiguous. Germline V gene sequence: CDR1 LGHNT, CDR2 FRNRAP. The germline V and J ends were trimmed by 2 bases and 6 bases, with 18 bases remaining between them. CDR3 length equals 16 residues.

There are a few counts of this clone. The chain has TRBV28 and TRBJ1-2; no clear D. The CDR3 contains 14 residues. Trimming cost V 3 bases and J 0 bases, with 8 bases left between them. From germline, CDR1 is MDHEN and CDR2 SYDVKM. The CDR3 spells CASSLGGTNYGYTF. The CDR3 bases are TGTGCCAGCAGTTTGGGAGGGACTAACTATGGCTACACCTTC.

This clone was observed a few times. V and J are TRBV7-2 and TRBJ2-5; D is possibly TRBD2 (5 bases). Germline assignment: CDR1 SGHTA and CDR2 FQGNSA. The CDR3 contains 16 residues. The V gene lost 3 bases and the J gene lost 1 base, with 15 bases spanning the gap. Here the CDR3 reads CASSLSGLTIQETQYF. CDR3 nucleotides: TGTGCCAGCAGCTTGTCTGGACTGACGATCCAAGAGACCCAGTACTTC.

This clone was detected only a few times. The chain employs TRBV29-1 and TRBJ1-2; tentatively, D is TRBD1 (5 bases). Germline CDR1 reads SQVTM; CDR2 reads ANQGSEA. V lost 4 bases to trimming and J lost 4 bases, with 13 bases between them. This CDR3 has 13 amino acids. The CDR3 spells CSVVGQGGYGYTF. CDR3 nucleotide sequence: TGCAGCGTTGTGGGTCAGGGAGGCTATGGCTACACCTTC.

The genes are TRBV5-1 and TRBJ2-5; weak D call: TRBD2 (5 bases). Germline CDR1 reads SGHRS; CDR2 reads YFSETQ. The CDR3 is 14 amino acids. Trimming shortened V by 2 bases and J by 2 bases, and 10 bases separated the two germline ends. CDR3 region: CASSFSGPQETQYF. As DNA, the CDR3 is TGCGCCAGCAGCTTCAGCGGCCCTCAAGAGACCCAGTACTTC. Using reference TRBV5-1 and TRBJ2-5 for the parts outside the CDR3, the full variable domain is KAGVTQTPRYLIKTRGQQVTLSCSPISGHRSVSWYQQTPGQGLQFLFEYFSETQRNKGNFPGRFSGRQFSNSRSEMNVSTLELGDSALYLCASSFSGPQETQYFGPGTRLLVL.

The rearrangement joins TRBV30 to TRBJ1-1; 10 bases map to TRBD1. Germline V lookup: CDR1 GTSNPN, CDR2 SVGIG (reference sequence). This CDR3 has 14 amino acids. V lost 8 bases to trimming and J lost 7 bases; unmatched junction nucleotides: 13. DNA of the CDR3: TGTGCCGGATTCTACAAGACAGGGGGCATTGAAGCTTTCTTT. Translation: CAGFYKTGGIEAFF. The variable domain in full, with the rest retrieved from reference TRBV30 and TRBJ1-1, is SQTIHQWPATLVQPVGSPLSLECTVEGTSNPNLYWYRQAAGRGLQLLFYSVGIGQISSEVPQNLSASRPQDRQFILSSKKLLLSDSGFYLCAGFYKTGGIEAFFGQGTRLTVV.

V gene TRBV21-1 combines with J gene TRBJ2-1; TRBD2 is taken as the D call from the table, unchecked against the DNA. TRBV21-1 is deemed a pseudogene. The CDR3 is 14 residues long. The CDR3 reads CASSKELAYNEQFF. For the CDR3, the DNA is TGTGCCAGCAGCAAAGAACTAGCGTACAATGAGCAGTTCTTC.

This clone was seen a few times. This sequence joins TRBV6-5 and TRBJ2-5; 11 bases are shared with TRBD2. The CDR3 is 14 residues long. Per the germline V gene, CDR1 is MNHEY and CDR2 is SVGAGI. V gave up 8 bases and J gave up 5 bases; unmatched junction bases: 7. CDR3 in amino acids: CASRIAGGYETQYF. The CDR3 coding sequence is TGTGCCAGCCGGATAGCGGGAGGGTATGAGACCCAGTACTTC.

V is TRBV25-1 and J is TRBJ2-1; the D gene is possibly TRBD2 (6 bases). Trimming shortened V by 8 bases and J by 8 bases, and 25 bases separated the two germline ends. Germline assignment: CDR1 MGHDK and CDR2 SYGVNS. The CDR3 totals 16 residues. The CDR3 reads CASSLREKAFGDEQFF. CDR3 sequence (DNA): TGTGCCAGCTCCCTCCGGGAGAAGGCCTTTGGGGATGAGCAGTTCTTC.

This clone was counted only a few times. This rearrangement joins TRBV6-1 to TRBJ2-3; 10 bases map to TRBD2. Germline CDR1 MNHNS, CDR2 SASEGT. V dropped 6 bases and J dropped 1; count of bases not matched to a gene: 4. The CDR3 spans 15 residues. CDR3 region: CASRFGTSGTDTQYF. In nucleotides, the CDR3 is TGTGCCAGCAGGTTCGGGACTAGCGGCACAGATACGCAGTATTTT.